Sequencing of this TCR beta chain was carried out in a study of early T cells in non-severe SARS-CoV-2 infection. Researchers attached unique molecular identifiers to individual cDNA molecules. MiXCR, applied by TCRdb to the 5' RACE reads, yields one record per CDR3 protein. Of some 70,000 distinct CDR3 sequences listed, approximately 10% are singletons. This clonotype has ten or more counts. Looked up from germline, CDR1 is MNHNS and CDR2 is SASEGT. The CDR3 consists of 14 residues. Unmatched junction bases numbered 11, after V lost 6 bases and J lost 8 bases. This clonotype was obtained from an adult who was a healthcare worker with PCR-confirmed SARS-CoV-2 infection or an uninfected control (not recorded which). The chain links TRBV6-1 to TRBJ1-1; 8 bases align to TRBD1. Sequenced input: whole blood. CDR3 coding DNA: TGTGCCAGCAGCGCCCTCCGGGACAGGAAGGAAGCTTTCTTT. Translation gives CASSALRDRKEAFF.